This TCR beta chain was identified during a study of identifying expanded T cells in peripheral blood (dated by TCRdb to about 2019). As for the study more broadly: Separate aliquots of the same genomic DNA pool were sequenced to produce technical replicates, and four replicates were compared in pairs. What the work shows at the level of the full study, not this receptor alone: Across all healthy-donor time intervals, the beta-binomial model significantly lowered both the number of clones called differentially abundant and the false-positive rate. For all healthy donors, the variance in clone template counts between roughly 2-week samples rose significantly as total template count increased. About 1.3 differentially abundant clones were flagged by the binomial model between technical replicates, whereas about 16 and 20 were flagged over about two weeks and four weeks, respectively. The authors expected biological variance in healthy repertoires might increase further over much longer intervals such as months to years.

This clone was counted a single time. It has no known antigen specificity. Per-nucleotide qualities are absent, and no much larger clonotype sits a single base away. No immune events, such as infections, were documented for the healthy donors during the collection period. To calibrate time-dependent variance in a beta-binomial model of T-cell clone differential abundance, blood repertoires from healthy donors were used as a training cohort. There were roughly ten healthy donors in the training cohort, of whom 3 were female and 7 were male. On average the donors were around 45 years old, and their ages spanned roughly 25 to 70 years. Whole blood, obtained from a commercial supplier, was collected from each healthy donor at three time points spaced around 2 weeks apart. For immunosequencing, genomic DNA was extracted from unsorted whole blood. TCRbeta CDR3 regions were profiled with the immunoSEQ Assay using bias-controlled multiplex PCR amplification of genomic DNA. Processing in the source paper ran as follows. The absolute abundance of each unique TCRbeta CDR3 region was quantified after sequences were collapsed and filtered. Differential abundance was assessed using a binomial (Fisher-equivalent) model and a beta-binomial model in which time-dependent variance fitted from healthy donors was added. Clones with fewer than 5 combined templates were removed, and differential abundance was called for clones with a Benjamini-Hochberg FDR below 0.01. Using the form v = (b*log(k)+a)^2, the beta-binomial variance was modeled as a function of the total template count across the two samples. The immuneACCESS repertoire file appears here via TCRdb, limited to in-frame rearrangements. These files lack a portion of the clones; in checked studies, under half of the deficit traces to unresolved V genes, and the cause of the others is not known. D and trimming come from the DNA, and the V and J calls and clone size come from that table. The sample has some 81,000 clones on record, roughly four fifths of them singletons. Around a sixth of the sample lies in the top ten.

V is cut by 3 bases and J by 10 bases, and the space between the germline ends is 19 bases. The CDR3 starts with the cysteine, ends with the phenylalanine, and has 15 residues. CDR3 DNA only is kept here, 45 bases in frame from base 1. CDR1 is given as MDHEN and CDR2 as SYDVKM, both from the germline V gene. The clonotype originates from a person between 18 and 75 years old in good health. What was sequenced was blood. The chain is assembled from TRBV28 and TRBJ2-1; TRBD1 could be the D gene, as 7 bases match. CDR3 reads: CASSFVGGTRGEQFF. The DNA reads as follows: TGTGCCAGCAGTTTTGTGGGAGGTACCAGGGGGGAGCAGTTCTTC.